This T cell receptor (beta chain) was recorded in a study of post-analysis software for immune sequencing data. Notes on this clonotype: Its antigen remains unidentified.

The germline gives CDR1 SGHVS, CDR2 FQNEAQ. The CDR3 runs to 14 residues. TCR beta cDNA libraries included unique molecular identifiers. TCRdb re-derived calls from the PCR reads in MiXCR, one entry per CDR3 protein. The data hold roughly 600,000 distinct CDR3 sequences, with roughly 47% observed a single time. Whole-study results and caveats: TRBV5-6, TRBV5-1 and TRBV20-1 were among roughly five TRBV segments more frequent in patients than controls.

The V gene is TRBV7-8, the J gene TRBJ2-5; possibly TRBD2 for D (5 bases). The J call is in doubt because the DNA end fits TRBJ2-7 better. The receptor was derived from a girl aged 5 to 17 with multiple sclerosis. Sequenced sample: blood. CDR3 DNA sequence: TGTGCCAGCAGCCCTCCCGGGGAGAATCGCGAGCAGTACTTC. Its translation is CASSPPGENREQYF.